The 29 T cell receptor beta chains listed next were all sequenced from one sample in a study of blood T cell repertoires in COVID-19. The repertoire was sequenced with immunoSEQ multiplex PCR; TCRdb's copy has only in-frame clones and lacks some. This table has roughly 180,000 clones, around four fifths appearing once. Source material: PBMCs or T cells enriched from blood (not recorded which). All receptors come from a man aged 35 to 55 who had recovered from COVID-19.

The V and J genes are TRBV9 and TRBJ1-2; possible D gene TRBD1, 5 bases. The CDR3 extends over 15 amino acids. Deletions cut 3 bases from V and 6 bases from J, with 18 bases between. Germline values: CDR1 SGDLS, CDR2 YYNGEE. In DNA, the CDR3 is TGTGCCAGCAGCGGGGTGGGGGGAGTGAAGGATGGCTACACCTTC. This encodes CASSGVGGVKDGYTF.

The chain links TRBV27 to TRBJ1-1, with TRBD1 as a possible D gene (5 bases). V was pared by 5 bases and J by 3 bases, with 13 bases between. Per germline, CDR1 MNHEY and CDR2 SMNVEV (reference sequence). This CDR3 is 14 amino acids long. DNA of the CDR3: TGTGCCAGCAGTCCATCACAGGCTTACACTGAAGCTTTCTTT. This encodes CASSPSQAYTEAFF.

CDR3 region: CAWIGQAGSPLHF. The CDR3 nucleotides are TGTGCCTGGATCGGACAGGCGGGTTCACCCCTCCACTTT. The chain carries TRBV30 and TRBJ1-6, with 7 nucleotides matching TRBD1. The CDR3 has 13 amino acids. V was clipped by 4 bases and J by 9 bases; unmatched bases: 6. From germline, CDR1 is GTSNPN and CDR2 SVGIG (reference sequence). Drawing the rest from reference TRBV30 and TRBJ1-6, the complete variable domain is SQTIHQWPATLVQPVGSPLSLECTVEGTSNPNLYWYRQAAGRGLQLLFYSVGIGQISSEVPQNLSASRPQDRQFILSSKKLLLSDSGFYLCAWIGQAGSPLHFGNGTRLTVT.

This clone was counted between two and nine times. This chain connects TRBV4-2 to TRBJ2-7, with 12 bases lining up with TRBD2. Germline values: CDR1 LGHNA, CDR2 YNFKEQ. This CDR3 is built from 15 residues. The V gene end was trimmed by 0 bases and the J gene end by 3 bases; junction bases not matched to a gene: 0. The CDR3 is CASSQETSGSYEQYF. In DNA, the CDR3 is TGTGCCAGCAGCCAAGAGACTAGCGGGAGCTACGAGCAGTACTTC.

The gene calls are TRBV24-1 and TRBJ2-3; D remains unclear. Germline CDR1 and CDR2: KGHDR and SFDVKD. V lost 3 bases, J lost 1 base, and 13 bases lay in between. The CDR3 totals 16 residues. DNA of the CDR3: TGTGCCACCAGTGATCCTACGGGTTCTCGCACAGATACGCAGTATTTT. Translated: CATSDPTGSRTDTQYF.

V gene TRBV11-3 combines with J gene TRBJ1-2, with a weak D call TRBD1 (6 bases). The ends were cut back, 5 bases at V and 0 bases at J, with 19 bases in the middle. This CDR3 is built from 17 residues. Germline-derived CDR1 and CDR2 are SGHNT and YENEEA. In DNA form, the CDR3 reads TGTGCCAGCAGCCGTAACCTCAGGGGCCCCTCTAACTATGGCTACACCTTC. This translates into CASSRNLRGPSNYGYTF.

The rearrangement joins TRBV5-6 to TRBJ1-1; D call uncertain. Trimming left V 8 bases short and J 3 bases short, with 11 bases between. Germline-derived CDR1 and CDR2 are SGHDT and YYEEEE. The CDR3 loop spans 12 amino acids. DNA for the CDR3: TGTGCCAGTAGCGAGGGAGACACTGAAGCTTTCTTT. Translating gives CASSEGDTEAFF. Full variable domain (missing parts from reference TRBV5-6 and TRBJ1-1): DAGVTQSPTHLIKTRGQQVTLRCSPKSGHDTVSWYQQALGQGPQFIFQYYEEEERQRGNFPDRFSGHQFPNYSSELNVNALLLGDSALYLCASSEGDTEAFFGQGTRLTVV.

This sequence joins TRBV19 and TRBJ2-7; 10 bases align to TRBD2. V lost 4 bases, J lost 2 bases, and 2 bases stayed unmatched. The V gene's germline CDR1 is LNHDA and CDR2 SQIVND (reference sequence). The CDR3 is 14 residues long. The CDR3 bases are TGTGCCAGTAGTACCCTAGCGGGAGCCTACGAGCAGTACTTC. Its protein is CASSTLAGAYEQYF.

J is TRBJ1-1 and V is TRBV28, with D possibly TRBD1 on 5 matching bases. Trimming took off 7 bases at V and 0 bases at J, with 15 bases between the two ends. Per the germline V gene, CDR1 is MDHEN and CDR2 is SYDVKM. The CDR3 runs 15 residues. CDR3 residues: CASTPQGYMNTEAFF. In DNA, the CDR3 is TGTGCCAGCACCCCGCAGGGATACATGAACACTGAAGCTTTCTTT.

The chain combines TRBV9 with TRBJ1-1, with unresolved D. In germline, CDR1 is SGDLS, CDR2 YYNGEE. The CDR3 totals 13 residues. V was shortened by 0 bases and J by 5 bases, with 8 bases between the two germline ends. CDR3 protein: CASSVETRTEAFF. DNA for the CDR3: TGTGCCAGCAGCGTAGAGACAAGAACTGAAGCTTTCTTT. The entire variable domain, with the rest obtained from reference TRBV9 and TRBJ1-1, is as follows: DSGVTQTPKHLITATGQRVTLRCSPRSGDLSVYWYQQSLDQGLQFLIQYYNGEERAKGNILERFSAQQFPDLHSELNLSSLELGDSALYFCASSVETRTEAFFGQGTRLTVV.

The chain links TRBV14 to TRBJ2-1; a weak D match, TRBD2 (7 bases). This CDR3 is built from 16 residues. Trimming cost V 2 bases and J 7 bases, with 18 bases left between them. Germline assignment: CDR1 SGHDN and CDR2 FVKESK. The CDR3 nucleotides are TGTGCCAGCAGCCAAAGGGGGGCGGGGGTTGGTAATGAGCAGTTCTTC. Encoded protein: CASSQRGAGVGNEQFF.

The V gene is TRBV5-5, the J gene TRBJ1-2; 7 nucleotides agree with TRBD1. Germline V gene lookup returns CDR1 SGHKS and CDR2 YYEKEE (reference sequence). Unmatched junction bases numbered 5, after V lost 1 base and J lost 5 bases. CDR3 size: 14 residues. CDR3 in amino acids: CASSLRQGEYGYTF. The CDR3 DNA reads as TGTGCCAGCAGCTTGAGACAGGGAGAGTATGGCTACACCTTC.

The rearrangement links TRBV30 to TRBJ1-2; D remains unclear. V was clipped by 4 bases and J by 7 bases, with 19 bases between them. CDR1 and CDR2 (germline): GTSNPN, SVGIG (reference sequence). This CDR3 has 14 amino acids. CDR3 nucleotide sequence: TGTGCCTGGATCTCAGTGTCCGGGTTTGGTGGCTACACCTTC. This codes for CAWISVSGFGGYTF.

The J gene is TRBJ2-1, the V gene TRBV6-1, with 7 bases matching TRBD2. The junction had 16 bases not matched to a gene; V was cut back by 3 bases and J by 8 bases. The germline gives CDR1 MNHNS, CDR2 SASEGT. CDR3 size: 17 residues. The CDR3 DNA reads TGTGCCAGCAGTGAGAAGGGTCAGCGGGGAAGAGGCGATGAGCAGTTCTTC. This gives the protein CASSEKGQRGRGDEQFF.

The CDR3: CASSTWASGELFF. In DNA form, the CDR3 reads TGTGCCAGCAGCACGTGGGCCTCCGGGGAGCTGTTTTTT. The genes are TRBV27 and TRBJ2-2; D call uncertain. The V end lost 6 bases, the J end lost 6 bases, and 11 bases lay between the germline ends. CDR3 size: 13 residues. The germline CDR1 and CDR2 sequences are MNHEY and SMNVEV (reference sequence).

The V call is TRBV19, the J call TRBJ1-5; D perhaps matches TRBD1 (5 bases). V lost 7 bases and J lost 1, with 11 bases in between. The CDR3 covers 14 residues. Germline loops: CDR1 LNHDA, CDR2 SQIVND (reference sequence). The CDR3 is CASIGGASNQPQHF. The DNA for the CDR3 is TGTGCCAGTATCGGAGGGGCGAGCAATCAGCCCCAGCATTTT.

The rearrangement joins TRBV5-1 to TRBJ1-5; 9 nucleotides match TRBD1. This CDR3 has 15 amino acids. After removal of 4 bases from V and 1 base from J, the junction contained 3 bases not matched to a gene. CDR1 is SGHRS and CDR2 is YFSETQ in the germline V gene. As DNA, the CDR3 is TGCGCCAGCAGCACAGGGACAGGGAGCAATCAGCCCCAGCATTTT. Translated, it gives CASSTGTGSNQPQHF.

This chain links TRBV5-8 with TRBJ1-2; D may be TRBD1 (5 bases). Germline CDR1 is SGHTS and CDR2 is YDEGEE. The length of the CDR3 is 14 residues. The CDR3 DNA reads as TGTGGCATCCTGGGGAGGGGCGATTACTATGGCTACACCTTC. This sequence encodes CGILGRGDYYGYTF.

The rearrangement joins TRBV5-1 to TRBJ1-5, with D maybe TRBD1 (6 bases). CDR3 length: 14 residues. Germline lookup yields CDR1 SGHRS and CDR2 YFSETQ. V lost 4 bases and J 5 bases, leaving 13 bases between the germline ends. The CDR3 nucleotides are TGCGCCAGCAGCGAGGACAGAGCTTATCAGCCCCAGCATTTT. The encoded protein is CASSEDRAYQPQHF.

This chain connects TRBV5-1 to TRBJ1-2, with 8 nucleotides matching TRBD1. The CDR3 contains 14 residues. With V trimmed by 3 bases and J by 3 bases, 4 bases remained unmatched. Per the germline V gene, CDR1 is SGHRS and CDR2 is YFSETQ. The CDR3 DNA reads TGCGCCAGCAGCTGGGACAGGCCCGACTATGGCTACACCTTC. Protein sequence: CASSWDRPDYGYTF.

The CDR3 bases are TGCAGCGTTGAAGCGGACAGCCGAAAGGGGGAGACCCAGTACTTC. Translated, it gives CSVEADSRKGETQYF. The chain employs TRBV29-1 and TRBJ2-5; D is possibly TRBD1 (6 bases). The CDR3 extends over 15 amino acids. The V gene lost 1 base and the J gene lost 5 bases, with 17 bases spanning the gap. Looked up from germline, CDR1 is SQVTM and CDR2 is ANQGSEA.

V gene TRBV10-3 combines with J gene TRBJ1-1; 10 positions match TRBD1. The length of the CDR3 is 16 residues. CDR1 and CDR2 from the germline V gene are ENHRY and SYGVKD. With 6 bases clipped from V and 1 base from J, the junction kept 8 bases outside the gene matches. The CDR3 DNA sequence: TGTGCCATCAGCCTTATGGGACAGGGGACGAACACTGAAGCTTTCTTT. This translates into CAISLMGQGTNTEAFF.

J is TRBJ2-2 and V is TRBV27; TRBD2 matches 10 bases. J gave up 5 bases and V 1 base, and 4 bases lay outside the gene matches. The CDR3 sequence is 16 residues long. CDR1 MNHEY and CDR2 SMNVEV come from the germline V gene (reference sequence). The CDR3 DNA follows: TGTGCCAGCAGTTTATACAGCGGGAGGGGGACCGGGGAGCTGTTTTTT. This translates into CASSLYSGRGTGELFF.

The chain combines TRBV24-1 with TRBJ2-7; the D gene is possibly TRBD1 (5 bases). CDR1 and CDR2 (germline): KGHDR, SFDVKD. The CDR3 extends over 12 amino acids. Trimming stripped 5 bases from V and 1 base from J, with 5 bases between. Written as DNA, the CDR3 is TGTGCCACCAGTGCAGGGTCCTACGAGCAGTACGTC. Its protein is CATSAGSYEQYV.

This chain links TRBV7-9 with TRBJ1-1; 7 bases map to TRBD1. V lost 5 bases, J lost 6 bases, and 9 bases stayed unmatched. The CDR3 is made up of 14 amino acids. The germline CDR1 and CDR2 sequences are SEHNR and FQNEAQ (reference sequence). CDR3 protein: CASSPQQGFAEAFF. The DNA of the CDR3 is TGTGCCAGCAGCCCCCAACAGGGGTTTGCTGAAGCTTTCTTT.

V and J are TRBV4-1 and TRBJ2-7; TRBD2 agrees at 8 bases. The germline V gene encodes CDR1 MGHRA and CDR2 YSYEKL. CDR3 length equals 17 residues. With 3 bases clipped from V and 2 bases from J, the junction kept 12 bases outside the gene matches. The CDR3 DNA follows: TGCGCCAGCAGCCATCAGATTGGGGGGACTAGGCCCTACGAGCAGTACGTC. Its translation is CASSHQIGGTRPYEQYV.

The chain has TRBV12-3 or TRBV12-4 and TRBJ1-1; D unclear. Trimming took 6 bases from V and 5 from J, leaving 13 bases between them. CDR3 size: 13 residues. CDR3 in amino acids: CASSRVTPTEAFF. The CDR3 nucleotides are TGTGCCAGCAGCCGGGTTACACCTACTGAAGCTTTCTTT.

This clone has more than one count but fewer than ten. The chain recombines TRBV19 with TRBJ2-1; 11 nucleotides line up with TRBD2. CDR1 LNHDA and CDR2 SQIVND come from the germline V gene (reference sequence). After removal of 5 bases from V and 9 bases from J, the junction contained 12 bases not matched to a gene. CDR3 length: 16 amino acids. The CDR3 DNA is TGTGCCAGTAGTCAACTGCCCCCGGGACTAGCGGCTGAGCAGTTCTTC. As protein: CASSQLPPGLAAEQFF.

Ten or more counts support this clone. The CDR3 loop is CASSYQLATEAFF. The CDR3 DNA sequence: TGTGCCAGCAGTTACCAGCTAGCGACTGAAGCTTTCTTT. This chain connects TRBV6-5 to TRBJ1-1, with D uncertain. Germline CDR1 reads MNHEY; CDR2 reads SVGAGI. The V end lost 2 bases, the J end lost 5 bases, and 9 bases lay between the germline ends. This CDR3 is built from 13 residues.